This T cell receptor beta chain was recorded in a study of shared clonotypes between healthy human individuals. TCRdb keeps only in-frame clones here, not all; method: immunoSEQ multiplex PCR. Seen here are some 690,000 clones, 90% observed once, and the top ten hold approximately 35%. For this clone: Antigen specificity is unknown.

General observations from the study: Represented diversity (both genetic and exposure-history) was limited by the small number of donors. Naive subsets tended to show greater estimated richness than memory subsets.

CDR1 MNHEY and CDR2 SVGAGI come from the germline V gene. V lost 6 bases and J lost 3; bases outside the gene matches: 6. This CDR3 comprises 14 residues. The chain joins TRBV6-5 to TRBJ1-2, with 8 bases lining up with TRBD1. The sequenced material came from memory CD8+ T cells from PBMCs. Specified subset: CD45RO+ cells pooled with CCR7-negative TemRA cells. The TCR originated in a man in his late teens or twenties in good health. Some clones in this sample may be carry-over from other donors' samples. Here the CDR3 reads CASSPTGEDYGYTF. The CDR3 coding sequence is TGTGCCAGCAGCCCGACAGGGGAGGACTATGGCTACACCTTC.